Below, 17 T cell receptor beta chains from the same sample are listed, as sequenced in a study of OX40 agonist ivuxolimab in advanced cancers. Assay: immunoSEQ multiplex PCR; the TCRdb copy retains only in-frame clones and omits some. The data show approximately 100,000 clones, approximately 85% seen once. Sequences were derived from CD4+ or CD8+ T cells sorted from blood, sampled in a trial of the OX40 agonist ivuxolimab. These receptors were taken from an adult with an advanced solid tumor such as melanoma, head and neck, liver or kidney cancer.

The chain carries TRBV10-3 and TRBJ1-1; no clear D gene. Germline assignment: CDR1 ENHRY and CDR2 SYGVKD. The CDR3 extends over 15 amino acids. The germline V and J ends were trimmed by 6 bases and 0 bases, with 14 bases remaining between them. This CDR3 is CAIRDSRFMNTEAFF. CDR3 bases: TGTGCCATCAGGGATTCCAGATTTATGAACACTGAAGCTTTCTTT.

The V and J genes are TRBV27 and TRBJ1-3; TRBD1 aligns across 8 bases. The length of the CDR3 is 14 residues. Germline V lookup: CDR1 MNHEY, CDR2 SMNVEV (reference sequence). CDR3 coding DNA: TGTTCCGGGACAGGACTCTTCTCTGGAAACACCATATATTTT. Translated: CSGTGLFSGNTIYF.

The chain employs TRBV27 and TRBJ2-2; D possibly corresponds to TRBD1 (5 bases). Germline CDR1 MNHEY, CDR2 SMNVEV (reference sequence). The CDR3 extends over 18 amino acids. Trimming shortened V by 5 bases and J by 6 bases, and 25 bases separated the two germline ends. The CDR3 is CASSPPGRIADNAGELFF. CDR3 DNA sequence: TGTGCCAGCAGTCCCCCCGGTCGGATCGCGGACAACGCCGGGGAGCTGTTTTTT.

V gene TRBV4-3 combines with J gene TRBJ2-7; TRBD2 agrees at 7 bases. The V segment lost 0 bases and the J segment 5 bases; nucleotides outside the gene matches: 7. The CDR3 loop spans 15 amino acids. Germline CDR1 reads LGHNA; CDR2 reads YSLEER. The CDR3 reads CASSQDGGSIDEQYF. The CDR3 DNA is TGCGCCAGCAGCCAAGACGGCGGGAGTATCGACGAGCAGTACTTC.

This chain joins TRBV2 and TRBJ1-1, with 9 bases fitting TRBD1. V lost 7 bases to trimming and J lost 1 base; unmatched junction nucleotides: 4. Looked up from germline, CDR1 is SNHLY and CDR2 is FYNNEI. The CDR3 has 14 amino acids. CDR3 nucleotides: TGTGCCAGCATTCCGGGACAGGGGAACACTGAAGCTTTCTTT. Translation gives CASIPGQGNTEAFF.

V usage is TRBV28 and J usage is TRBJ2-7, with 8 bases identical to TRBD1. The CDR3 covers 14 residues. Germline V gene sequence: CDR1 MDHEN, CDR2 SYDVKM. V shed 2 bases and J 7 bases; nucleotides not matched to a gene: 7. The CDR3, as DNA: TGTGCCAGCAGTTTAAGTGACAGGGGCCGGGAGCAGTACTTC. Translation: CASSLSDRGREQYF.

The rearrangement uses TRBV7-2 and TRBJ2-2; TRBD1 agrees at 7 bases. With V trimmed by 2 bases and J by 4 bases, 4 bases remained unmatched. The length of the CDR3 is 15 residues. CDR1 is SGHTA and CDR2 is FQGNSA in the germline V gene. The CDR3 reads CASSLLDRATGELFF. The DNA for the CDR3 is TGTGCCAGCAGCTTATTAGACAGGGCCACCGGGGAGCTGTTTTTT. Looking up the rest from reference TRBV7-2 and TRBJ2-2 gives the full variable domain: GAGVSQSPSNKVTEKGKDVELRCDPISGHTALYWYRQSLGQGLEFLIYFQGNSAPDKSGLPSDRFSAERTGGSVSTLTIQRTQQEDSAVYLCASSLLDRATGELFFGEGSRLTVL.

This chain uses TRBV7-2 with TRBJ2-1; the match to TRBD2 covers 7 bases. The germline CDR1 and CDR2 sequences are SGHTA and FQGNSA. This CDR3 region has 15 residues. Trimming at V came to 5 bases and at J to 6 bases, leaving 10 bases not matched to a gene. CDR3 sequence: CASSASGLSTNEQFF. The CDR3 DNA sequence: TGTGCCAGCAGCGCATCGGGACTATCCACCAATGAGCAGTTCTTC.

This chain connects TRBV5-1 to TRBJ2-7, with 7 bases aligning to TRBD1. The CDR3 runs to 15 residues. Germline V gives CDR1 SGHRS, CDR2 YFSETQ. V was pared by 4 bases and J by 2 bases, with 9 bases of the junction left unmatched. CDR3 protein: CASSTGTAATYEQYF. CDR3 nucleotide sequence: TGCGCCAGCAGCACCGGGACAGCGGCAACCTACGAGCAGTACTTC.

The CDR3 loop reads CASSLDPSRSNEQYF. The CDR3 nucleotides read TGCGCCAGCAGCTTGGATCCGTCCCGCTCGAACGAGCAGTACTTC. This chain connects TRBV5-1 to TRBJ2-7; no clear D. CDR1 is SGHRS and CDR2 is YFSETQ in the germline V gene. The CDR3 sequence is 15 residues long. The V gene lost 0 bases and the J gene lost 5 bases, with 15 bases spanning the gap.

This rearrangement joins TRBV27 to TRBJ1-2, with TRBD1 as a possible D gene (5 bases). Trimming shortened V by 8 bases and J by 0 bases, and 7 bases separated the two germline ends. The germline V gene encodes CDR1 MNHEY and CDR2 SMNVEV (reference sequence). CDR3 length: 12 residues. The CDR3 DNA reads TGTGCCAGCGGGGGAGCTAACTATGGCTACACCTTC. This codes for CASGGANYGYTF.

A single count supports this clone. For the CDR3, the DNA is TGTGCCAGCAGTGACCCCGGGAGGGAGCTGTTTTTT. Residues: CASSDPGRELFF. This chain connects TRBV25-1 to TRBJ2-2, with D perhaps TRBD2 (5 bases). V lost 3 bases, J lost 9 bases, and 8 bases lay in between. This CDR3 region has 12 residues. CDR1 is MGHDK and CDR2 is SYGVNS in the germline V gene.

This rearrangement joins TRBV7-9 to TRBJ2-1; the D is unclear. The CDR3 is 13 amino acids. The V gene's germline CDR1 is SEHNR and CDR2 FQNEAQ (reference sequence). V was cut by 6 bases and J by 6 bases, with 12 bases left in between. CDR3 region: CASSYPFPNEQFF. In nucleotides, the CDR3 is TGTGCCAGCAGTTATCCCTTTCCCAATGAGCAGTTCTTC. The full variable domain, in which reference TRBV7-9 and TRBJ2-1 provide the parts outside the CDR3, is DTGVSQNPRHKITKRGQNVTFRCDPISEHNRLYWYRQTLGQGPEFLTYFQNEAQLEKSRLLSDRFSAERPKGSFSTLEIQRTEQGDSAMYLCASSYPFPNEQFFGPGTRLTVL.

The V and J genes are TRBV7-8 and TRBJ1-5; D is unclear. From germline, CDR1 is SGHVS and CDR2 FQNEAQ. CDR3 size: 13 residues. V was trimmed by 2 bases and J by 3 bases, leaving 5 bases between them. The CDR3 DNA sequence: TGTGCCAGCAGCTTATTGCCCAATCAGCCCCAGCATTTT. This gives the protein CASSLLPNQPQHF.

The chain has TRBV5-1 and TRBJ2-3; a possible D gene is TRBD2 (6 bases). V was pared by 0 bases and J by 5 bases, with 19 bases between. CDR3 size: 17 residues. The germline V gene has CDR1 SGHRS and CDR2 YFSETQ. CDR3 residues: CASSLERPAGNIDTQYF. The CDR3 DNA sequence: TGCGCCAGCAGCTTGGAGAGGCCTGCGGGGAATATAGATACGCAGTATTTT.

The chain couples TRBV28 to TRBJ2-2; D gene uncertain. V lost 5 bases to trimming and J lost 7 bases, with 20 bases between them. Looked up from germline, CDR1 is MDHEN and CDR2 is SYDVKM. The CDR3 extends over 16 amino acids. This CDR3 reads CASSPLSGNWDGELFF. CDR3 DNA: TGTGCCAGCAGTCCCCTATCGGGCAACTGGGACGGGGAGCTGTTTTTT.

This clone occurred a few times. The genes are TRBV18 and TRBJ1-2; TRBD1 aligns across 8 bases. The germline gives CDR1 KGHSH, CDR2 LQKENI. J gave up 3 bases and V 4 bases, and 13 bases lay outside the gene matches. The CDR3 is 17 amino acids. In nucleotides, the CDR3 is TGTGCCAGCTCACGGACAGGGAGTCGAAGGGGCCACTATGGCTACACCTTC. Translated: CASSRTGSRRGHYGYTF.